The rows below give T cell receptor beta chains drawn from one sample of a study of cytomegalovirus exposure and HLA in healthy donors. The protocol was immunoSEQ multiplex PCR, while the TCRdb copy is restricted to in-frame clones and leaves out a portion. The sample contains 150,000 to 200,000 clones, under 85% of which appear only once. Sample: PBMCs. The receptors here all came from a man aged 50 to 59 in good health and CMV-seropositive. Each CDR3 is given with its conserved first and last residue. The order of the fields is clone size, CDR3 length, V gene, J gene, D gene, CDR3 DNA, CDR3 protein. The D gene is left open where the match is weak. Only some rows state a clone size, as once, few, many or a class for expanded clones.

clone_size: -; cdr3_length: 16; v_call: TRBV5-4; j_call: TRBJ2-2; d_call: -; cdr3_nt: TGTGCCAGCAGCTCCCAGGGCGCCCAGAACACCGGGGAGCTGTTTTTT; cdr3_aa: CASSSQGAQNTGELFF
clone_size: -; cdr3_length: 13; v_call: TRBV28; j_call: TRBJ2-7; d_call: TRBD2; cdr3_nt: TGTGCCAGCAGTTTAGGACTAGCGACTCAAATGTACTTC; cdr3_aa: CASSLGLATQMYF
clone_size: few; cdr3_length: 15; v_call: TRBV18; j_call: TRBJ2-2; d_call: -; cdr3_nt: TGTGCCAGCTCACCATCCAGGGTTCACACCGGGGAGCTGTTTTTT; cdr3_aa: CASSPSRVHTGELFF
clone_size: -; cdr3_length: 14; v_call: TRBV7-2; j_call: TRBJ2-5; d_call: TRBD1; cdr3_nt: TGTGCCAGCAGCTCGAACAGGGGTGAAGAGACCCAGTACTTC; cdr3_aa: CASSSNRGEETQYF
clone_size: -; cdr3_length: 14; v_call: TRBV5-6; j_call: TRBJ1-2; d_call: -; cdr3_nt: TGTGCCAGCAGCCGACAAAAGATGGACTATGGCTACACCTTC; cdr3_aa: CASSRQKMDYGYTF
clone_size: -; cdr3_length: 16; v_call: TRBV13; j_call: TRBJ2-7; d_call: -; cdr3_nt: TGTGCCAGCAGCTTAAGTCAGGGGACAAGCTCCTACGAGCAGTACTTC; cdr3_aa: CASSLSQGTSSYEQYF
clone_size: once; cdr3_length: 16; v_call: TRBV19; j_call: TRBJ2-4; d_call: TRBD1; cdr3_nt: TGTGCCAGTAGTAAAGGGACAGGGGGCTCCAAAAACATTCAGTACTTC; cdr3_aa: CASSKGTGGSKNIQYF
clone_size: -; cdr3_length: 17; v_call: TRBV27; j_call: TRBJ2-7; d_call: TRBD1; cdr3_nt: TGTGCCAGCAGTCCCCCAAGACAGGGGAATAACTCCTACGAGCAGTACTTC; cdr3_aa: CASSPPRQGNNSYEQYF
clone_size: -; cdr3_length: 14; v_call: TRBV7-9; j_call: TRBJ2-1; d_call: -; cdr3_nt: TGTGCCAGCAGCTTAGGCGGGGACTACAATGAGCAGTTCTTC; cdr3_aa: CASSLGGDYNEQFF
clone_size: -; cdr3_length: 14; v_call: TRBV27; j_call: TRBJ1-1; d_call: -; cdr3_nt: TGTGCCAGCAGTTGGGCAGGGTGGAACACTAAAGCTTTCTTT; cdr3_aa: CASSWAGWNTKAFF
clone_size: -; cdr3_length: 18; v_call: TRBV7-9; j_call: TRBJ2-3; d_call: TRBD2; cdr3_nt: TGTGCCAGCAGCTTACTAACCGGGACTAGCGGGACGGGAGATACGCAGTATTTT; cdr3_aa: CASSLLTGTSGTGDTQYF
clone_size: -; cdr3_length: 17; v_call: TRBV18; j_call: TRBJ2-1; d_call: TRBD2; cdr3_nt: TGTGCCAGCTCACCCCCCGGGAGCGGGAGGGCCAGGAATGAGCAGTTCTTC; cdr3_aa: CASSPPGSGRARNEQFF
clone_size: -; cdr3_length: 13; v_call: TRBV6-1; j_call: TRBJ2-5; d_call: -; cdr3_nt: TGTGCCAGCAGTGATAGCCCCGGAGAGACCCAGTACTTC; cdr3_aa: CASSDSPGETQYF
clone_size: -; cdr3_length: 13; v_call: TRBV5-1; j_call: TRBJ1-4; d_call: -; cdr3_nt: TGCGCCAGCACCCGGGGACTACGAGGGAAACTGTTTTTT; cdr3_aa: CASTRGLRGKLFF
clone_size: -; cdr3_length: 17; v_call: TRBV5-1; j_call: TRBJ2-7; d_call: TRBD2; cdr3_nt: TGCGCCAGCAGCTTAAATTCCGGGACTAGCGTGTCATTCGAGCAGTACTTC; cdr3_aa: CASSLNSGTSVSFEQYF
clone_size: -; cdr3_length: 15; v_call: TRBV7-8; j_call: TRBJ2-7; d_call: TRBD2; cdr3_nt: TGTGCCAGCAGCTTAGCCGCGGGAGGGAACCACGAGCAGTACTTC; cdr3_aa: CASSLAAGGNHEQYF
clone_size: -; cdr3_length: 13; v_call: TRBV9; j_call: TRBJ1-2; d_call: -; cdr3_nt: TGTGCCAGCAGCACTACAGGGTCAGGTGGCTACACCTTC; cdr3_aa: CASSTTGSGGYTF
clone_size: -; cdr3_length: 15; v_call: TRBV2; j_call: TRBJ2-3; d_call: -; cdr3_nt: TGTGCCAGCAGTGAGGTGGGGGGAAGCACAGATACGCAGTATTTT; cdr3_aa: CASSEVGGSTDTQYF
clone_size: -; cdr3_length: 13; v_call: TRBV28; j_call: TRBJ1-2; d_call: -; cdr3_nt: TGTGCCAGCAGGCACGTGGACATCTATGGCTACACCTTC; cdr3_aa: CASRHVDIYGYTF
clone_size: -; cdr3_length: 13; v_call: TRBV30; j_call: TRBJ1-3; d_call: -; cdr3_nt: TGTGCCTGGAGTGGAGGGACTGGAAACACCATATATTTT; cdr3_aa: CAWSGGTGNTIYF
clone_size: -; cdr3_length: 13; v_call: TRBV30; j_call: TRBJ1-3; d_call: -; cdr3_nt: TGTGCCTGGCGGGAAAGGTCTGGAAACACCATATATTTT; cdr3_aa: CAWRERSGNTIYF
clone_size: -; cdr3_length: 14; v_call: TRBV7-2; j_call: TRBJ1-6; d_call: -; cdr3_nt: TGTGCCAGCAGGACGGGATCCTATAATTCACCCCTCCACTTT; cdr3_aa: CASRTGSYNSPLHF
clone_size: -; cdr3_length: 15; v_call: TRBV30; j_call: TRBJ1-5; d_call: -; cdr3_nt: TGTGCCTGGAGTGTAGGCGCAGGGAGGGATCAGCCCCAGCATTTT; cdr3_aa: CAWSVGAGRDQPQHF
clone_size: -; cdr3_length: 17; v_call: TRBV4-1; j_call: TRBJ2-4; d_call: TRBD1; cdr3_nt: TGCGCCAGCAGCCAAGATGACAGGGTGGGTGCCAAAAACATTCAGTACTTC; cdr3_aa: CASSQDDRVGAKNIQYF
clone_size: -; cdr3_length: 13; v_call: TRBV4-2; j_call: TRBJ2-5; d_call: -; cdr3_nt: TGTGCCAGCAGCCAAGATCCCCAGGGGCAGCAGTACTTC; cdr3_aa: CASSQDPQGQQYF
clone_size: -; cdr3_length: 18; v_call: TRBV9; j_call: TRBJ2-1; d_call: TRBD2; cdr3_nt: TGTGCCAGCAGCGTAACTACTAGCGGGGGGGCTAGGTCCAATGAGCAGTTCTTC; cdr3_aa: CASSVTTSGGARSNEQFF
clone_size: -; cdr3_length: 16; v_call: TRBV5-1; j_call: TRBJ2-1; d_call: TRBD2; cdr3_nt: TGCGCCAGCACCGACCAAGGACTAGGATCCTACAATGAGCAGTTCTTC; cdr3_aa: CASTDQGLGSYNEQFF
clone_size: -; cdr3_length: 13; v_call: TRBV6-5; j_call: TRBJ2-3; d_call: -; cdr3_nt: TGTGCCAGCAGAAAACTTTGGACAGATACGCAGTATTTT; cdr3_aa: CASRKLWTDTQYF
clone_size: -; cdr3_length: 17; v_call: TRBV7-2; j_call: TRBJ2-3; d_call: TRBD2; cdr3_nt: TGTGCCAGCAGCTTAGTTGTAGCGGGGGGACTCACAGATACGCAGTATTTT; cdr3_aa: CASSLVVAGGLTDTQYF
clone_size: -; cdr3_length: 16; v_call: TRBV7-3; j_call: TRBJ2-1; d_call: TRBD2; cdr3_nt: TGTGCCAGCAGCCTCCCACTAGCGGGGGGTGCTAATGAGCAGTTCTTC; cdr3_aa: CASSLPLAGGANEQFF
clone_size: -; cdr3_length: 15; v_call: TRBV7-2; j_call: TRBJ2-5; d_call: TRBD2; cdr3_nt: TGTGCCAGCAGCCCCAATACTAGCGGGAGGGAGACCCAGTACTTC; cdr3_aa: CASSPNTSGRETQYF
clone_size: -; cdr3_length: 15; v_call: TRBV30; j_call: TRBJ2-2; d_call: -; cdr3_nt: TGTGCCTGGAGTTCAAGGGCAGGGACTGGCGGGGAGCTGTTTTTT; cdr3_aa: CAWSSRAGTGGELFF
clone_size: once; cdr3_length: 15; v_call: TRBV9; j_call: TRBJ2-3; d_call: -; cdr3_nt: TGTGCCAGCAGCGTATCAGCGCTCGACACAGATACGCAGTATTTT; cdr3_aa: CASSVSALDTDTQYF
clone_size: -; cdr3_length: 15; v_call: TRBV5-1; j_call: TRBJ1-6; d_call: TRBD1; cdr3_nt: TGCGCCAGCAGCTTGGAGGGGCAGGGGGCTTCACCCCTCCACTTT; cdr3_aa: CASSLEGQGASPLHF
clone_size: -; cdr3_length: 15; v_call: TRBV5-4; j_call: TRBJ2-2; d_call: -; cdr3_nt: TGTGCCAGCAGCTTGGGGGGACAGAACACCGGGGAGCTGTTTTTT; cdr3_aa: CASSLGGQNTGELFF
clone_size: -; cdr3_length: 12; v_call: TRBV7-9; j_call: TRBJ1-3; d_call: -; cdr3_nt: TGTGCCAGCAGCTCAGGTGGAAACACCATATATTTT; cdr3_aa: CASSSGGNTIYF
clone_size: once; cdr3_length: 18; v_call: TRBV23-1; j_call: TRBJ2-7; d_call: TRBD1; cdr3_nt: TGCGCCAGCAGTCAATCCTCCCCACCGGGACAGGGATTCTACGAGCAGTACTTC; cdr3_aa: CASSQSSPPGQGFYEQYF
clone_size: -; cdr3_length: 17; v_call: TRBV9; j_call: TRBJ2-5; d_call: TRBD2; cdr3_nt: TGTGCCAGCAGCCCACGACTAGCGGGGGGGCTCAGGGAGACCCAGTACTTC; cdr3_aa: CASSPRLAGGLRETQYF